The 30 T cell receptor beta chains reported below all come from one sample, sequenced in a study of cytomegalovirus exposure and HLA in healthy donors. 13 Jbeta primers and 60 Vbeta primers were used for the PCR. Only in-frame clones appear in the TCRdb table, and some are missing; sequencing was by immunoSEQ multiplex PCR. The sample has roughly 200,000 clones, almost 85% seen once. The sequenced material came from PBMCs. Receptors were obtained from a woman aged 45 to 65 in good health and CMV-seronegative.

V gene TRBV5-4 combines with J gene TRBJ2-7, with D unclear. Germline CDR1 reads SGHNT; CDR2 reads YYREEE (reference sequence). Trimming stripped 2 bases from V and 1 base from J, with 7 bases between. This CDR3 region has 13 residues. The CDR3 coding sequence is TGTGCCAGCAGCTTCGACACTTCCTACGAGCAGTACTTC. Translating it yields CASSFDTSYEQYF.

The V and J genes are TRBV4-2 and TRBJ2-5; TRBD2 matches 14 bases. Gene TRBJ2-7 matches the end of the DNA better, so the J call may be wrong. Germline V gives CDR1 LGHNA, CDR2 YNFKEQ. CDR3 length: 16 residues. The CDR3 here is CASSGPGTSGSYEQYF. CDR3 nucleotides: TGTGCCAGCAGCGGGCCCGGGACTAGCGGGAGCTACGAGCAGTACTTC.

This chain joins TRBV6-6 and TRBJ1-5; 9 bases map to TRBD1. Germline V gives CDR1 MNHNY, CDR2 SVGAGI (reference sequence). V lost 5 bases to trimming and J lost 8 bases; unmatched junction nucleotides: 7. CDR3 length: 14 amino acids. As DNA, the CDR3 is TGTGCCAGCAGTGCAAGACAGGGGGGAGAGCCCCAGCATTTT. It yields the protein CASSARQGGEPQHF.

The V gene is TRBV5-1, the J gene TRBJ2-2; 9 nucleotides line up with TRBD2. CDR3 length: 16 residues. Germline V gene lookup returns CDR1 SGHRS and CDR2 YFSETQ. V shed 0 bases and J 7 bases; nucleotides not matched to a gene: 7. The CDR3 is CASSLDASGIFGELFF. Here the CDR3 DNA reads TGCGCCAGCAGCTTGGATGCTAGCGGGATCTTCGGGGAGCTGTTTTTT.

This chain uses TRBV28 with TRBJ2-7, with 7 bases fitting TRBD1. This CDR3 region has 15 residues. The V gene end was trimmed by 2 bases and the J gene end by 3 bases; junction bases not matched to a gene: 7. Germline values: CDR1 MDHEN, CDR2 SYDVKM. CDR3 nucleotides: TGTGCCAGCAGTTTAGGACAGGCGATAGTCTACGAGCAGTACTTC. This gives the protein CASSLGQAIVYEQYF.

This sequence joins TRBV7-9 and TRBJ2-2; D may be TRBD1 (5 bases). CDR1 is SEHNR and CDR2 is FQNEAQ in the germline V gene (reference sequence). Trimming stripped 2 bases from V and 0 bases from J, with 13 bases between. CDR3 size: 17 residues. CDR3 nucleotide sequence: TGTGCCAGCAGCTTACTGGGTAGGGGTCCGAACACCGGGGAGCTGTTTTTT. Amino acids: CASSLLGRGPNTGELFF.

The J gene is TRBJ2-7, the V gene TRBV14; 7 bases are a match to TRBD2. This CDR3 has 16 residues. Germline lookup yields CDR1 SGHDN and CDR2 FVKESK. Trimming took 0 bases from V and 0 from J; bases not matched to a gene: 5. CDR3 in amino acids: CASSQELRGISYEQYF. DNA of the CDR3: TGTGCCAGCAGCCAAGAGTTGCGGGGGATCTCCTACGAGCAGTACTTC.

This clone was found a few times. The rearrangement links TRBV11-2 to TRBJ2-5; 7 nucleotides line up with TRBD2. The ends lost 5 bases at V and 5 bases at J; junction bases unmatched: 11. The germline V gene encodes CDR1 SGHAT and CDR2 FQNNGV. This CDR3 has 15 residues. The CDR3 here is CASSPTVAGRETQYF. The DNA of the CDR3 is TGTGCCAGCAGCCCCACCGTGGCCGGGAGGGAGACCCAGTACTTC.

V gene TRBV29-1 combines with J gene TRBJ2-1; 11 bases are shared with TRBD2. The CDR3 is made up of 13 amino acids. The ends lost 4 bases at V and 10 bases at J; junction bases unmatched: 6. CDR1 is SQVTM, CDR2 ANQGSEA, per germline. The CDR3 sequence is CSVGLAGTYEQFF. The CDR3 DNA follows: TGCAGCGTTGGACTAGCGGGAACATACGAGCAGTTCTTC.

The chain links TRBV28 to TRBJ1-1; TRBD1 aligns across 9 bases. Germline CDR1 reads MDHEN; CDR2 reads SYDVKM. CDR3 length: 16 residues. The trim removed 6 bases at V and 1 base at J, leaving 9 bases unmatched. CDR3 DNA sequence: TGTGCCAGCAGCGACAGGGGGGGGGATCGGAACACTGAAGCTTTCTTT. It encodes CASSDRGGDRNTEAFF.

This chain uses TRBV7-6 with TRBJ2-3, with no clear D. V was clipped by 1 base and J by 5 bases, with 7 bases between them. In germline, CDR1 is SGHVS, CDR2 FNYEAQ. The CDR3 spans 13 residues. The CDR3 sequence is CASSLGYQDTQYF. CDR3 nucleotide sequence: TGTGCCAGCAGCTTAGGCTATCAAGATACGCAGTATTTT. The entire variable domain, with the rest obtained from reference TRBV7-6 and TRBJ2-3, is as follows: GAGVSQSPRYKVTKRGQDVALRCDPISGHVSLYWYRQALGQGPEFLTYFNYEAQQDKSGLPNDRFSAERPEGSISTLTIQRTEQRDSAMYRCASSLGYQDTQYFGPGTRLTVL.

This chain connects TRBV28 to TRBJ1-2; TRBD1 might be the D (5 bases). Germline CDR1 is MDHEN and CDR2 is SYDVKM. Trimming took off 8 bases at V and 0 bases at J, with 10 bases between the two ends. The CDR3 is made up of 13 amino acids. The CDR3 is CASFQGSNYGYTF. DNA of the CDR3: TGTGCCAGCTTCCAGGGCTCTAACTATGGCTACACCTTC.

The chain carries TRBV6-1 and TRBJ2-1, with 10 bases that match TRBD2. Trimming took 2 bases from V and 9 from J; bases not matched to a gene: 10. Germline CDR1 and CDR2: MNHNS and SASEGT. This CDR3 contains 16 residues. In DNA, the CDR3 is TGTGCCAGCAGTGAACGGTCTCTAGCGGGAGTAAGTGAGCAGTTCTTC. This sequence encodes CASSERSLAGVSEQFF.

V is TRBV28 and J is TRBJ2-1, with 10 bases identical to TRBD2. The CDR3 extends over 24 amino acids. Germline V gives CDR1 MDHEN, CDR2 SYDVKM. Trimming at V came to 6 bases and at J to 4 bases, leaving 33 bases not matched to a gene. DNA of the CDR3: TGTGCCAGCAGCTCCCTCGGGGCGGGCAAGCAGGGACTAGCGTACACACACTATTACAATGAGCAGTTCTTC. Translated, it gives CASSSLGAGKQGLAYTHYYNEQFF.

This clone came up a few times. This chain connects TRBV14 to TRBJ1-1, with no clear D. V dropped 4 bases and J dropped 5 bases, with 14 bases sitting between them. Germline CDR1 and CDR2: SGHDN and FVKESK. The CDR3 runs to 14 residues. The CDR3 region has the DNA TGTGCCAGCAGCCCCCAGATAGGAGGGACTGAAGCTTTCTTT. This translates into CASSPQIGGTEAFF.

This clone was detected only a few times. The rearrangement joins TRBV29-1 to TRBJ2-4; D might be TRBD1 (5 bases). The CDR3 is made up of 16 amino acids. Per germline, CDR1 SQVTM and CDR2 ANQGSEA. V was shortened by 6 bases and J by 0 bases, with 18 bases between the two germline ends. The CDR3 reads CSVLKKGILAKNIQYF. Here the CDR3 DNA reads TGCAGCGTCCTTAAGAAGGGGATACTAGCCAAAAACATTCAGTACTTC.

The chain links TRBV5-1 to TRBJ2-1; D gene unclear. This CDR3 region has 13 residues. Trimming shortened V by 2 bases and J by 5 bases, and 8 bases separated the two germline ends. Per the germline V gene, CDR1 is SGHRS and CDR2 is YFSETQ. For the CDR3, the DNA is TGCGCCAGCAGCTTCCAGGTTAACAATGAGCAGTTCTTC. It is translated as CASSFQVNNEQFF.

This sequence joins TRBV30 and TRBJ1-2; D gene unclear. CDR3 length: 12 residues. Germline values: CDR1 GTSNPN, CDR2 SVGIG (reference sequence). The V end lost 2 bases, the J end lost 6 bases, and 10 bases lay between the germline ends. This chain's CDR3 is CAWSRGEHGYTF. CDR3 nucleotide sequence: TGTGCCTGGAGTAGAGGAGAACATGGCTACACCTTC.

The CDR3 spells CAGSRGSRTDTQYF. As DNA, the CDR3 is TGTGCCGGCTCTAGAGGGAGTCGGACAGATACGCAGTATTTT. The chain has TRBV7-9 and TRBJ2-3; possible D gene TRBD2, 5 bases. The CDR3 consists of 14 residues. The V end lost 11 bases, the J end lost 3 bases, and 18 bases lay between the germline ends. Looked up from germline, CDR1 is SEHNR and CDR2 is FQNEAQ (reference sequence).

The CDR3 coding sequence is TGTGCCAGTAGTATCCCTGGGGGGGTTAAGGACACTGAAGCTTTCTTT. Protein sequence: CASSIPGGVKDTEAFF. The chain joins TRBV19 to TRBJ1-1, with D tentatively TRBD1 (5 bases). CDR1 is LNHDA, CDR2 SQIVND, per germline (reference sequence). The germline V and J ends were trimmed by 3 bases and 3 bases, with 17 bases remaining between them. The CDR3 contains 16 residues. Variable domain in full (rest from reference TRBV19 and TRBJ1-1): DGGITQSPKYLFRKEGQNVTLSCEQNLNHDAMYWYRQDPGQGLRLIYYSQIVNDFQKGDIAEGYSVSREKKESFPLTVTSAQKNPTAFYLCASSIPGGVKDTEAFFGQGTRLTVV.

This chain connects TRBV6-6 to TRBJ1-1; weak D call: TRBD1 (5 bases). There are 13 residues in the CDR3. CDR1 is MNHNY and CDR2 is SVGAGI in the germline V gene (reference sequence). V was clipped by 4 bases and J by 4 bases, with 10 bases between them. CDR3 DNA: TGTGCCAGCAGTTTGTCGGGGGGCACTGAAGCTTTCTTT. The encoded protein is CASSLSGGTEAFF.

CDR3 DNA: TGTGCCAGCAGTGTAGAGAGCGGGAGGACTTACGAGCAGTACTTC. This gives the protein CASSVESGRTYEQYF. The chain links TRBV6-1 to TRBJ2-7; 9 bases align to TRBD2. CDR3 length: 15 amino acids. CDR1 MNHNS and CDR2 SASEGT come from the germline V gene. The V gene end was trimmed by 4 bases and the J gene end by 4 bases; junction bases not matched to a gene: 8.

Only a few counts were recorded for this clone. The CDR3 is CASSLTSGSPSSYNEQFF. The CDR3 DNA follows: TGTGCCAGCAGCTTAACTAGCGGGAGCCCGAGCTCCTACAATGAGCAGTTCTTC. The chain couples TRBV13 to TRBJ2-1, with 11 bases identical to TRBD2. This CDR3 contains 18 residues. V lost 2 bases and J lost 0; bases outside the gene matches: 6. The germline V gene has CDR1 PRHDT and CDR2 FYEKMQ (reference sequence).

This clone was observed a few times. The chain carries TRBV10-3 and TRBJ1-2; the match to TRBD1 covers 7 bases. The CDR3 is 15 amino acids. V trimming: 4 bases; J trimming: 2 bases; junction bases outside the gene matches: 7. CDR1 and CDR2 from the germline V gene are ENHRY and SYGVKD. CDR3 DNA: TGTGCCATCAGTGCCCGACAGGGACCCAACTATGGCTACACCTTC. Translation: CAISARQGPNYGYTF.

The V gene is TRBV19, the J gene TRBJ2-6; 11 nucleotides match TRBD1. Germline assignment: CDR1 LNHDA and CDR2 SQIVND (reference sequence). There are 18 residues in the CDR3. V dropped 3 bases and J dropped 4; count of bases not matched to a gene: 8. The CDR3, as DNA: TGTGCCAGTAGTATCAGAGGACAGGGGGCCTCAGGGGCCAACGTCCTGACTTTC. This gives the protein CASSIRGQGASGANVLTF.

This chain links TRBV5-1 with TRBJ2-2; tentatively, D is TRBD2 (6 bases). Germline V gives CDR1 SGHRS, CDR2 YFSETQ. The CDR3 extends over 15 amino acids. Trimming shortened V by 0 bases and J by 6 bases, and 12 bases separated the two germline ends. The CDR3 spells CASSLGGVRSGELFF. For the CDR3, the DNA is TGCGCCAGCAGCTTGGGGGGGGTCCGATCCGGGGAGCTGTTTTTT.

This clone was detected once. CDR3 in amino acids: CASGRAGEQYF. CDR3 nucleotides: TGCGCCAGCGGGAGGGCGGGTGAGCAGTACTTC. The V and J genes are TRBV5-1 and TRBJ2-7, with 7 positions matching TRBD2. Germline lookup yields CDR1 SGHRS and CDR2 YFSETQ. V dropped 7 bases and J dropped 7; count of bases not matched to a gene: 5. The CDR3 consists of 11 residues.

This chain connects TRBV18 to TRBJ1-5; 7 nucleotides line up with TRBD1. The germline V gene has CDR1 KGHSH and CDR2 LQKENI. The CDR3 loop spans 14 amino acids. The V gene end was trimmed by 3 bases and the J gene end by 7 bases; junction bases not matched to a gene: 6. DNA for the CDR3: TGTGCCAGCTCACCGCAAAGGGGACAGCAGCCCCAGCATTTT. Translating gives CASSPQRGQQPQHF.

The chain joins TRBV28 to TRBJ2-1; TRBD1 is a possible D gene (5 bases). The length of the CDR3 is 14 residues. V lost 4 bases and J 4 bases, leaving 11 bases between the germline ends. Germline values: CDR1 MDHEN, CDR2 SYDVKM. In DNA, the CDR3 is TGTGCCAGCAGTTCAGGGTACGAATACAATGAGCAGTTCTTC. This translates into CASSSGYEYNEQFF.

The chain combines TRBV5-6 with TRBJ1-1, with D perhaps TRBD1 (5 bases). CDR1 SGHDT and CDR2 YYEEEE come from the germline V gene. Deletions cut 0 bases from V and 3 bases from J, with 9 bases between. The CDR3 loop spans 14 amino acids. Here the CDR3 reads CASSLGRAYTEAFF. The CDR3 bases are TGTGCCAGCAGCTTGGGCAGGGCGTACACTGAAGCTTTCTTT.